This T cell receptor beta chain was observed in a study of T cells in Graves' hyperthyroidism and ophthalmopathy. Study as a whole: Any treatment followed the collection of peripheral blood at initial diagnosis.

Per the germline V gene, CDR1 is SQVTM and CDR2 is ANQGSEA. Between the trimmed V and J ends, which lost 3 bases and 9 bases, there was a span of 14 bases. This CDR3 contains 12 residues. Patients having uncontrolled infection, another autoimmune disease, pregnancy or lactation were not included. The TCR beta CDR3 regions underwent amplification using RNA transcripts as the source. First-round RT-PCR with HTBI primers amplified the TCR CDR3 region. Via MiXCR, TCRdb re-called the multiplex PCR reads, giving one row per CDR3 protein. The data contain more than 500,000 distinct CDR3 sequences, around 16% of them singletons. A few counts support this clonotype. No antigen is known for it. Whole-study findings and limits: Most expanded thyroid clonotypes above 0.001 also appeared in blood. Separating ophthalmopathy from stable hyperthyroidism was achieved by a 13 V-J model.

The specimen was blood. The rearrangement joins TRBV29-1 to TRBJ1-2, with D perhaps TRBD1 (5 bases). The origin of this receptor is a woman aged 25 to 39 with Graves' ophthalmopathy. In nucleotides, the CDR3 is TGCAGCGTTGATGGGCAGGGTAATCGCTACACCTTC. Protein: CSVDGQGNRYTF.